This passage covers 27 T cell receptor beta chains from one sample sequenced in a study of shared clonotypes between healthy human individuals. Sequencing was performed with immunoSEQ multiplex PCR; in TCRdb, only in-frame clones are kept and a portion is missing. The sample has fewer than 2.5 million clones; 93% are singletons. The sample comprised naive CD4+ T cells from PBMCs. Subset specified: CD45RA+ positively selected. The receptor set was obtained from a man aged 18 to 35 in good health. Some clones in this sample may be carry-over from other donors' samples.

Of note for this clone: Other nucleotide sequences in the sample specify the same CDR3. The chain uses TRBV7-3 and TRBJ2-2, with 7 bases lining up with TRBD2. The V gene end was trimmed by 3 bases and the J gene end by 6 bases; junction bases not matched to a gene: 1. CDR3 size: 13 residues. Germline CDR1 is SGHTA and CDR2 is FQGTGA. CDR3 nucleotides: TGTGCCAGCAGCTTGGGGAGGGCCGGGGAGCTGTTTTTT. This gives the protein CASSLGRAGELFF.

This chain uses TRBV27 with TRBJ2-1; a possible D gene is TRBD2 (6 bases). V was cut by 5 bases and J by 0 bases, with 17 bases left in between. The CDR3 is 17 amino acids. Germline V gene sequence: CDR1 MNHEY, CDR2 SMNVEV (reference sequence). CDR3 DNA sequence: TGTGCCAGCAGTCCTAGCGCCACCTTCCTCTCCTACAATGAGCAGTTCTTC. Translating gives CASSPSATFLSYNEQFF.

The chain carries TRBV5-1 and TRBJ2-1; D is unresolved. Between the trimmed V and J ends, which lost 5 bases and 2 bases, there was a span of 11 bases. Germline V gene data show CDR1 as SGHRS and CDR2 as YFSETQ. The CDR3 totals 14 residues. This chain's CDR3 is CASRFGVAYNEQFF. The CDR3 nucleotides are TGCGCCAGCAGGTTTGGCGTAGCCTACAATGAGCAGTTCTTC.

J is TRBJ2-7 and V is TRBV28, with TRBD2 identical over 10 bases. J gave up 3 bases and V 1 base, and 24 bases lay outside the gene matches. The length of the CDR3 is 22 residues. Germline assignment: CDR1 MDHEN and CDR2 SYDVKM. For the CDR3, the DNA is TGTGCCAGCAGTTTATCTTACGGCGGAGGGGCTAGCGGGAGTAACGTGGACTACGAGCAGTACTTC. It codes for CASSLSYGGGASGSNVDYEQYF.

The chain employs TRBV5-4 and TRBJ2-1; D unresolved. Trimming shortened V by 5 bases and J by 6 bases, and 12 bases separated the two germline ends. From germline, CDR1 is SGHNT and CDR2 YYREEE (reference sequence). CDR3 length: 13 residues. CDR3 residues: CASRATRGNEQFF. The CDR3 nucleotides read TGTGCCAGCAGGGCGACCAGAGGCAATGAGCAGTTCTTC. The whole variable domain, remainder taken from reference TRBV5-4 and TRBJ2-1, is ETGVTQSPTHLIKTRGQQVTLRCSSQSGHNTVSWYQQALGQGPQFIFQYYREEENGRGNFPPRFSGLQFPNYSSELNVNALELDDSALYLCASRATRGNEQFFGPGTRLTVL.

The chain is built from TRBV7-2 and TRBJ1-2, with D hard to call. Looked up from germline, CDR1 is SGHTA and CDR2 is FQGNSA. V lost 5 bases to trimming and J lost 4 bases, with 17 bases between them. The CDR3 totals 15 residues. CDR3 region: CASSIPSADSYGYTF. The CDR3 DNA is TGTGCCAGCAGCATACCCTCGGCTGACTCCTATGGCTACACCTTC.

The CDR3 region has the DNA TGTGCCAGCTCACCCTACCAAGTGGATGGCCAGTACTTC. It is translated as CASSPYQVDGQYF. The J gene is TRBJ2-5, the V gene TRBV18; no clear D gene. The V end lost 3 bases, the J end lost 10 bases, and 15 bases lay between the germline ends. Germline-derived CDR1 and CDR2 are KGHSH and LQKENI. The CDR3 totals 13 residues. Drawing the rest from reference TRBV18 and TRBJ2-5, the complete variable domain is NAGVMQNPRHLVRRRGQEARLRCSPMKGHSHVYWYRQLPEEGLKFMVYLQKENIIDESGMPKERFSAEFPKEGPSILRIQQVVRGDSAAYFCASSPYQVDGQYFGPGTRLLVL.

The chain employs TRBV14 and TRBJ1-2, with D tentatively TRBD1 (6 bases). This CDR3 is 15 amino acids long. V was trimmed by 1 base and J by 0 bases, leaving 9 bases between them. CDR1 and CDR2 from the germline V gene are SGHDN and FVKESK. The CDR3 DNA is TGTGCCAGCAGCCAAGTGACAGGCGCTAACTATGGCTACACCTTC. Amino acid sequence: CASSQVTGANYGYTF. Variable domain in full (rest from reference TRBV14 and TRBJ1-2): EAGVTQFPSHSVIEKGQTVTLRCDPISGHDNLYWYRRVMGKEIKFLLHFVKESKQDESGMPNNRFLAERTGGTYSTLKVQPAELEDSGVYFCASSQVTGANYGYTFGSGTRLTVV.

The V and J genes are TRBV11-2 and TRBJ1-1, with D possibly being TRBD1 (5 bases). Between the trimmed V and J ends, which lost 5 bases and 10 bases, there was a span of 14 bases. Germline assignment: CDR1 SGHAT and CDR2 FQNNGV. The CDR3 consists of 12 residues. CDR3 coding DNA: TGTGCCAGCAGCCCCCATGCTGGGGGAGCTTTCTTT. Translated, it gives CASSPHAGGAFF.

With respect to this clone: Distinct nucleotide sequences in the sample also encode this CDR3. This sequence joins TRBV7-6 and TRBJ1-6; D is unresolved. V lost 3 bases and J 8 bases, leaving 11 bases between the germline ends. The germline CDR1 and CDR2 sequences are SGHVS and FNYEAQ. The CDR3 is 14 amino acids. CDR3 nucleotides: TGTGCCAGCAGCTTCGGCGGCCGCGATTCACCCCTCCACTTT. Its translation is CASSFGGRDSPLHF.

This chain uses TRBV19 with TRBJ2-1; TRBD2 agrees at 8 bases. Germline V gives CDR1 LNHDA, CDR2 SQIVND (reference sequence). The CDR3 is 14 residues long. Trimming at V came to 6 bases and at J to 6 bases, leaving 7 bases not matched to a gene. CDR3 sequence (DNA): TGTGCCAGTAGCCAGCTAGCGGGTTCCAATGAGCAGTTCTTC. Encoded protein: CASSQLAGSNEQFF.

V and J are TRBV18 and TRBJ2-4; 8 bases agree with TRBD1. Germline lookup yields CDR1 KGHSH and CDR2 LQKENI. V lost 2 bases and J lost 1; bases outside the gene matches: 10. CDR3 size: 18 residues. CDR3 coding DNA: TGTGCCAGCTCACCAGGACAGGGAAGGTCGGGTGCCAAAAACATTCAGTACTTC. Its translation is CASSPGQGRSGAKNIQYF.

A remark on this clone: An end of the junction differs from the germline gene, which may be a read error. The rearrangement links TRBV23-1 to TRBJ2-2; D ambiguous. TRBV23-1 is treated as an ORF (open reading frame) with a function not yet certain. CDR3 length: 13 residues. For the CDR3, the DNA is TGCGCCAGCAGTCAATCGAACGCCGGGGAGCTGTTTTTT. As protein: CASSQSNAGELFF.

The gene calls are TRBV9 and TRBJ2-3, with 12 positions matching TRBD2. The CDR3 has 18 residues. J gave up 5 bases and V 0 bases, and 10 bases lay outside the gene matches. Germline lookup yields CDR1 SGDLS and CDR2 YYNGEE. CDR3 in amino acids: CASSVAPSGRARIDTQYF. The CDR3 DNA reads TGTGCCAGCAGCGTAGCCCCTAGCGGGAGGGCGAGGATAGATACGCAGTATTTT.

This clone was observed a single time. This chain connects TRBV6-6 to TRBJ2-7, with 9 bases matching TRBD1. Germline V lookup: CDR1 MNHNY, CDR2 SVGAGI (reference sequence). J lost 3 bases, V lost 5 bases, and 2 bases had no gene match. The CDR3 contains 13 residues. The chain's CDR3 is CASSRQGDYEQYF. As DNA, the CDR3 is TGTGCCAGCAGTCGACAGGGGGACTACGAGCAGTACTTC.

The chain uses TRBV28 and TRBJ2-7; D is undetermined. CDR1 MDHEN and CDR2 SYDVKM come from the germline V gene. The CDR3 contains 13 residues. The V and J ends lost 4 bases and 5 bases respectively, with 12 bases between them. The CDR3 reads CASSYPADDEQYF. The CDR3 bases are TGTGCCAGCAGTTATCCAGCCGATGACGAGCAGTACTTC.

Concerning this clone itself: Other DNA variants within this sample encode the same CDR3. J is TRBJ1-4 and V is TRBV5-1, with D perhaps TRBD1 (6 bases). CDR1 is SGHRS and CDR2 is YFSETQ in the germline V gene. The CDR3 sequence is 15 residues long. V dropped 4 bases and J dropped 8 bases, with 18 bases sitting between them. CDR3 sequence reads: CASSLTGTSGEKLFF. Written as DNA, the CDR3 is TGCGCCAGCAGCCTTACAGGGACCTCTGGGGAAAAACTGTTTTTT.

As regards this clone: Other nucleotide sequences in the sample specify the same CDR3. The chain uses TRBV5-1 and TRBJ2-5; no firm D call. The CDR3 spans 14 residues. V lost 0 bases and J 3 bases, leaving 9 bases between the germline ends. Germline V gene sequence: CDR1 SGHRS, CDR2 YFSETQ. Here the CDR3 reads CASSLAGVEETQYF. The CDR3 region has the DNA TGCGCCAGCAGCTTGGCTGGAGTCGAAGAGACCCAGTACTTC.

For this clone: Other nucleotide sequences in the sample specify the same CDR3. V usage is TRBV27 and J usage is TRBJ2-7; D not resolved. The length of the CDR3 is 11 residues. Germline CDR1 is MNHEY and CDR2 is SMNVEV (reference sequence). Trimming stripped 4 bases from V and 2 bases from J, with 3 bases between. CDR3 DNA: TGTGCCAGCAGTTCGGCCTACGAGCAGTACTTC. Translation: CASSSAYEQYF.

To note about this clone: Other DNA sequences in the same sample also yield this CDR3. The rearrangement links TRBV29-1 to TRBJ2-3; 12 bases map to TRBD2. CDR1 is SQVTM and CDR2 is ANQGSEA in the germline V gene. The CDR3 runs 14 residues. Germline trimming cut 6 bases from V and 0 bases from J; bases unmatched to any gene: 1. The chain's CDR3 is CSVGLAGSTDTQYF. In DNA form, the CDR3 reads TGCAGCGTCGGACTAGCGGGAAGCACAGATACGCAGTATTTT.

J is TRBJ2-1 and V is TRBV6-5, with 7 nucleotides matching TRBD2. From germline, CDR1 is MNHEY and CDR2 SVGAGI. The junction had 9 bases not matched to a gene; V was cut back by 4 bases and J by 9 bases. The CDR3 extends over 14 amino acids. CDR3 nucleotide sequence: TGTGCCAGCAGTTCGAGCGGCGGGAGTAGTGAGCAGTTCTTC. It is translated as CASSSSGGSSEQFF.

The rearrangement joins TRBV18 to TRBJ2-3; D is unclear. This CDR3 region has 15 residues. Germline loops: CDR1 KGHSH, CDR2 LQKENI. V shed 3 bases and J shed 2 bases, with 12 bases lying between them. The CDR3 sequence: CASSPWTEYTDTQYF. The CDR3 DNA follows: TGTGCCAGCTCACCTTGGACGGAATACACAGATACGCAGTATTTT. The full variable domain, with the rest looked up from reference TRBV18 and TRBJ2-3, is NAGVMQNPRHLVRRRGQEARLRCSPMKGHSHVYWYRQLPEEGLKFMVYLQKENIIDESGMPKERFSAEFPKEGPSILRIQQVVRGDSAAYFCASSPWTEYTDTQYFGPGTRLTVL.

This clone was observed a few times. Distinct nucleotide sequences in the sample also encode this CDR3. V is TRBV28 and J is TRBJ1-5; TRBD1 aligns across 7 bases. CDR3 length equals 15 residues. The junction had 7 bases not matched to a gene; V was cut back by 6 bases and J by 2 bases. Germline CDR1 reads MDHEN; CDR2 reads SYDVKM. The CDR3 region has the DNA TGTGCCAGCAGCCTAACAGGGGTCGGCAATCAGCCCCAGCATTTT. The encoded protein is CASSLTGVGNQPQHF.

In its sample, this clone was seen a few times. The J gene is TRBJ1-3, the V gene TRBV7-9; D remains unclear. Trimming left V 2 bases short and J 0 bases short, with 5 bases between. CDR3 length equals 14 residues. The germline CDR1 and CDR2 sequences are SEHNR and FQNEAQ (reference sequence). Here the CDR3 reads CASSLSFSGNTIYF. CDR3 nucleotides: TGTGCCAGCAGCTTATCCTTCTCTGGAAACACCATATATTTT. The entire variable domain, with the rest obtained from reference TRBV7-9 and TRBJ1-3, is as follows: DTGVSQNPRHKITKRGQNVTFRCDPISEHNRLYWYRQTLGQGPEFLTYFQNEAQLEKSRLLSDRFSAERPKGSFSTLEIQRTEQGDSAMYLCASSLSFSGNTIYFGEGSWLTVV.

The V call is TRBV7-3, the J call TRBJ2-6; possibly TRBD2 for D (6 bases). Germline CDR1 and CDR2: SGHTA and FQGTGA. The CDR3 length is 16 residues. Between the trimmed V and J ends, which lost 5 bases and 0 bases, there was a span of 11 bases. CDR3 coding DNA: TGTGCCAGCAGCCCTCCGGGAGACTCTGGGGCCAACGTCCTGACTTTC. Amino acid sequence: CASSPPGDSGANVLTF.

The chain joins TRBV29-1 to TRBJ1-1; D may be TRBD1 (6 bases). V shed 4 bases and J shed 6 bases, with 12 bases lying between them. The germline gives CDR1 SQVTM, CDR2 ANQGSEA. The CDR3 runs to 12 residues. The CDR3 nucleotides are TGCAGCGTTGGGGGACATCGGTCTGAAGCTTTCTTT. Its translation: CSVGGHRSEAFF.

V usage is TRBV19 and J usage is TRBJ2-7; 8 positions match TRBD1. V was pared by 2 bases and J by 0 bases, with 6 bases of the junction left unmatched. CDR3 length: 16 residues. Germline lookup yields CDR1 LNHDA and CDR2 SQIVND (reference sequence). The CDR3 bases are TGTGCCAGTAGTATAACGAGACAGGGGAGCTCCTACGAGCAGTACTTC. It encodes CASSITRQGSSYEQYF.